This paragraph reports one T cell receptor beta chain. These data are taken from a study of blood T cell repertoires in COVID-19. Study context: Samples came from the United States, Italy and Spain, spanning acute and convalescent COVID-19. Sample material is recorded as cDNA or gDNA derived from T cells, B-cell-depleted T cells, or PBMCs.

Original processing notes: Counts of nucleated cells, estimated from reference gene primer amplification, were obtained. Assay: immunoSEQ multiplex PCR; the TCRdb copy retains only in-frame clones and omits some. V and J calls plus clone size are reproduced from that table; the DNA served to infer D and trimming. The table has hundreds of thousands of clones, around 86% seen once. CDR3 length: 13 amino acids. Trimming stripped 2 bases from V and 5 bases from J, with 6 bases between. Germline V gene lookup returns CDR1 LGHNA and CDR2 YSLEER. Material for sequencing was peripheral blood. V usage is TRBV4-3 and J usage is TRBJ2-2; D not resolved. The source of this sequence is a woman in her 40s who had recovered from COVID-19. DNA of the CDR3: TGCGCCAGCAGCCAAACACTAACCGGGGAGCTGTTTTTT. Protein: CASSQTLTGELFF.